This TCR beta chain was found in a study of T-cell memory formation after mild COVID-19. Regarding the study as a whole: CD4+ contracting clones were mainly CM and EM; CD8+ ones, EMRA. Day 15 to 85 contracting clones showed balanced CD4/CD8; later expanders leaned CD4+.

This clonotype was counted between two and nine times. The target antigen is unknown. TCRdb itself ran the 5' RACE reads through MiXCR, one entry per CDR3 protein. The sample yields under 200,000 distinct CDR3 sequences, about an eighth seen once. The germline V gene encodes CDR1 SGHRS and CDR2 YFSETQ. The CDR3 extends over 13 amino acids. V shed 4 bases and J shed 7 bases, with 11 bases lying between them. The gene calls are TRBV5-1 and TRBJ2-2, with D maybe TRBD1 (5 bases). Material for sequencing was PBMCs or a T cell subset sorted from them (not recorded which). This TCR was recovered from a young man who had mild COVID-19 (a few samples of this study predate the infection). Cell type and time point are not known. The CDR3 coding sequence is TGCGCCAGCAGCCAGCAGGGCGGCGGGGAGCTGTTTTTT. Protein: CASSQQGGGELFF. Variable domain in full (rest from reference TRBV5-1 and TRBJ2-2): KAGVTQTPRYLIKTRGQQVTLSCSPISGHRSVSWYQQTPGQGLQFLFEYFSETQRNKGNFPGRFSGRQFSNSRSEMNVSTLELGDSALYLCASSQQGGGELFFGEGSRLTVL.